Following are 28 T cell receptor beta chains from one sample sequenced in a study of cytomegalovirus exposure and HLA in healthy donors (dated by TCRdb to the late 2010s). Receptors were amplified or captured by the immunoSEQ multiplex PCR assay. For the multiplex PCR, a mixture combining 60 forward primers for TCR Vbeta segments and 13 reverse primers for TCR Jbeta segments was used. The immuneACCESS repertoire file appears here via TCRdb, limited to in-frame rearrangements. These files lack a portion of the clones; in checked studies, under half of the deficit traces to unresolved V genes, and the cause of the others is not known. The sample has over 150,000 clones on record, around four fifths of them singletons. The ten biggest clones cover around 1.3% of the sample. Sequenced sample: PBMCs. These receptors were collected from a woman aged 45-65 years in good health and CMV-seronegative.

This chain connects TRBV6-6 to TRBJ1-1, with D perhaps matching TRBD1 (5 bases). V lost 10 bases and J 0 bases, leaving 15 bases between the germline ends. Germline V gene sequence: CDR1 MNHNY, CDR2 SVGAGI (reference sequence). The CDR3 has 14 amino acids. The CDR3 sequence: CATTGGVMNTEAFF. Here the CDR3 DNA reads TGTGCCACCACAGGCGGGGTCATGAACACTGAAGCTTTCTTT.

This rearrangement joins TRBV18 to TRBJ1-1, with TRBD1 matching 7 bases. Germline values: CDR1 KGHSH, CDR2 LQKENI. Germline trimming cut 0 bases from V and 3 bases from J; bases unmatched to any gene: 4. This CDR3 spans 15 amino acids. The DNA of the CDR3 is TGTGCCAGCTCACCACCGGGACAGTTAGACACTGAAGCTTTCTTT. It encodes CASSPPGQLDTEAFF.

This chain joins TRBV18 and TRBJ2-1; 10 bases align to TRBD1. V gave up 0 bases and J gave up 2 bases; unmatched junction bases: 7. The CDR3 runs 18 residues. Germline CDR1 is KGHSH and CDR2 is LQKENI. CDR3 DNA sequence: TGTGCCAGCTCACCACCCTTAGGACAGGGGGGGCCCTACAATGAGCAGTTCTTC. Its translation: CASSPPLGQGGPYNEQFF.

This sequence joins TRBV7-9 and TRBJ1-1; the D gene is possibly TRBD1 (5 bases). This CDR3 region has 15 residues. V lost 0 bases and J lost 5, with 13 bases in between. CDR1 is SEHNR, CDR2 FQNEAQ, per germline (reference sequence). The CDR3: CASSLAKGAQTEAFF. The CDR3 DNA reads TGTGCCAGCAGCTTAGCGAAAGGGGCGCAAACTGAAGCTTTCTTT.

The V call is TRBV15, the J call TRBJ1-2; D perhaps matches TRBD1 (5 bases). Per germline, CDR1 LNHNV and CDR2 YYDKDF (reference sequence). The CDR3 extends over 17 amino acids. V was cut by 0 bases and J by 0 bases, with 14 bases left in between. The CDR3 protein is CATSRDLWTTANYGYTF. The CDR3 DNA reads as TGTGCCACCAGCAGAGATCTGTGGACAACTGCTAACTATGGCTACACCTTC.

The V call is TRBV7-2, the J call TRBJ2-5; 9 nucleotides align to TRBD1. V was clipped by 3 bases and J by 3 bases; unmatched bases: 14. Germline assignment: CDR1 SGHTA and CDR2 FQGNSA. This CDR3 comprises 18 residues. The CDR3 protein is CASSFSTNLGQGKETQYF. The CDR3 nucleotides are TGTGCCAGCAGCTTCAGCACTAACTTGGGACAGGGTAAAGAGACCCAGTACTTC.

This clone was picked up one time. Written as DNA, the CDR3 is TGTGCCAGCAGCTTAGCGGGGGGTAACCAAGAGACCCAGTACTTC. Translation gives CASSLAGGNQETQYF. The V gene is TRBV7-7, the J gene TRBJ2-5; possibly TRBD2 for D (6 bases). Germline CDR1 and CDR2: SSHAT and FNYEAQ (reference sequence). V was trimmed by 0 bases and J by 0 bases, leaving 8 bases between them. CDR3 length equals 15 residues. The complete variable domain, with remaining parts taken from reference TRBV7-7 and TRBJ2-5, reads GAGVSQSPRYKVTKRGQDVTLRCDPISSHATLYWYQQALGQGPEFLTYFNYEAQPDKSGLPSDRFSAERPEGSISTLTIQRTEQRDSAMYRCASSLAGGNQETQYFGPGTRLLVL.

This chain connects TRBV19 to TRBJ2-1; TRBD1 is a possible D gene (5 bases). The CDR3 is 16 amino acids. V was shortened by 7 bases and J by 2 bases, with 18 bases between the two germline ends. In germline, CDR1 is LNHDA, CDR2 SQIVND (reference sequence). The CDR3 DNA sequence: TGTGCCAGTACCCCCAGGCAGGGTTCGACCTACAATGAGCAGTTCTTC. This translates into CASTPRQGSTYNEQFF.

This chain joins TRBV15 and TRBJ2-7; no clear D. Germline CDR1 and CDR2: LNHNV and YYDKDF (reference sequence). V lost 5 bases to trimming and J lost 7 bases, with 18 bases between them. The CDR3 length is 14 residues. The CDR3, as DNA: TGTGCCACCAGCTCGCGACTTCCCGGTAAGGAGCAGTACTTC. As protein: CATSSRLPGKEQYF.

The chain recombines TRBV19 with TRBJ2-7; the match to TRBD1 covers 10 bases. Looked up from germline, CDR1 is LNHDA and CDR2 is SQIVND (reference sequence). This CDR3 has 17 residues. After removal of 5 bases from V and 3 bases from J, the junction contained 13 bases not matched to a gene. The CDR3 nucleotides read TGTGCCAGTAGTCCACCAGGGGGGACAGGGGACAACTACGAGCAGTACTTC. Encoded protein: CASSPPGGTGDNYEQYF.

This sequence joins TRBV29-1 and TRBJ1-2, with 7 bases aligning to TRBD1. V lost 7 bases, J lost 11 bases, and 13 bases stayed unmatched. Germline CDR1 and CDR2: SQVTM and ANQGSEA. The CDR3 loop spans 12 amino acids. DNA of the CDR3: TGCAGCGGAGCGTATTCAGGGGGTATTTACACCTTC. It translates to CSGAYSGGIYTF.

A single count supports this clone. The rearrangement links TRBV5-1 to TRBJ2-3; no reliable D call. The CDR3 contains 14 residues. The V end lost 0 bases, the J end lost 2 bases, and 7 bases lay between the germline ends. Germline CDR1 is SGHRS and CDR2 is YFSETQ. In DNA, the CDR3 is TGCGCCAGCAGCTTGGTTGACAACACAGATACGCAGTATTTT. Amino acid sequence: CASSLVDNTDTQYF.

Concerning this clone itself: The junction shows a germline mismatch at one end, possibly a read error. The chain has TRBV4-2 and TRBJ2-1; 7 bases line up with TRBD2. This CDR3 comprises 11 residues. Germline V gene sequence: CDR1 LGHNA, CDR2 YNFKEQ. DNA of the CDR3: TGTGCCAGCAGCCAAACTAGCGCTTTGGTCTTC. Translating gives CASSQTSALVF.

The gene calls are TRBV28 and TRBJ2-1; 9 bases map to TRBD1. The CDR3 is 17 amino acids. Germline assignment: CDR1 MDHEN and CDR2 SYDVKM. Unmatched junction bases numbered 12, after V lost 6 bases and J lost 3 bases. CDR3 sequence: CASREDRGKVGYNEQFF. CDR3 in DNA: TGTGCCAGCAGGGAGGACAGGGGTAAGGTCGGCTACAATGAGCAGTTCTTC.

The chain recombines TRBV27 with TRBJ2-6; possibly TRBD1 for D (5 bases). Trimming shortened V by 6 bases and J by 1 base, and 10 bases separated the two germline ends. There are 15 residues in the CDR3. In germline, CDR1 is MNHEY, CDR2 SMNVEV (reference sequence). CDR3 sequence: CASSFRVSGANVLTF. The CDR3 nucleotides read TGTGCCAGCAGCTTCAGGGTTTCTGGGGCCAACGTCCTGACTTTC.

The rearrangement links TRBV6-1 to TRBJ2-1; 14 bases match TRBD2. In germline, CDR1 is MNHNS, CDR2 SASEGT. CDR3 length: 15 amino acids. With V trimmed by 3 bases and J by 6 bases, 1 base remained unmatched. CDR3 amino acids: CASSEGTSGSNEQFF. As DNA, the CDR3 is TGTGCCAGCAGTGAGGGGACTAGCGGGAGCAATGAGCAGTTCTTC.

This clone was found once. The chain couples TRBV7-9 to TRBJ1-2; 8 nucleotides align to TRBD1. This CDR3 contains 15 residues. Germline CDR1 is SEHNR and CDR2 is FQNEAQ (reference sequence). Trimming cost V 4 bases and J 8 bases; bases outside gene matches: 12. The CDR3 protein is CASSSSGSTGDGYTF. Written as DNA, the CDR3 is TGTGCCAGCAGCTCCAGTGGTTCGACAGGGGACGGCTACACCTTC.

The J gene is TRBJ2-3, the V gene TRBV7-9; no definite D call. V shed 1 base and J shed 4 bases, with 12 bases lying between them. The CDR3 extends over 15 amino acids. In germline, CDR1 is SEHNR, CDR2 FQNEAQ (reference sequence). CDR3 sequence: CASSLVGVSADTQYF. The CDR3 region has the DNA TGTGCCAGCAGCTTAGTTGGAGTCAGCGCAGATACGCAGTATTTT.

This clone was detected only a few times. This chain connects TRBV4-2 to TRBJ2-5, with 7 bases matching TRBD1. The end of the DNA fits TRBJ2-7 better, so the J call may be wrong. The CDR3 is 15 residues long. Germline lookup yields CDR1 LGHNA and CDR2 YNFKEQ. The CDR3 DNA is TGTGCCAGCAGCTTCAGACAGGGAGTACTTCGCGAGCAGTACTTC. Protein sequence: CASSFRQGVLREQYF.

The gene calls are TRBV23-1 and TRBJ1-6; 8 nucleotides line up with TRBD1. TRBV23-1 is assigned to the ORF class and has an uncertain function. Trimming cost V 8 bases and J 10 bases; bases outside gene matches: 10. The CDR3 is 14 residues long. CDR3 DNA: TGCGCCAGCTCCCACAGGGGGTTGTTGTCACCCCTCCACTTT. It is translated as CASSHRGLLSPLHF.

The J gene is TRBJ1-2, the V gene TRBV28; 12 bases map to TRBD1. Germline trimming cut 5 bases from V and 4 bases from J; bases unmatched to any gene: 11. There are 17 residues in the CDR3. CDR1 and CDR2 from the germline V gene are MDHEN and SYDVKM. Here the CDR3 DNA reads TGTGCCAGCAGTCTCCCGGGACAGGGGGCGTTAGCCTATGGCTACACCTTC. Protein sequence: CASSLPGQGALAYGYTF.

This clone was detected only once. The chain uses TRBV19 and TRBJ1-1, with D possibly TRBD1 on 6 matching bases. The CDR3 totals 14 residues. V was shortened by 3 bases and J by 4 bases, with 12 bases between the two germline ends. Germline CDR1 and CDR2: LNHDA and SQIVND (reference sequence). The CDR3 loop reads CASSIWQGSTEAFF. DNA of the CDR3: TGTGCCAGTAGTATTTGGCAGGGGAGCACTGAAGCTTTCTTT.

V and J are TRBV6-5 and TRBJ2-7; TRBD2 matches at 10 bases. The germline V gene has CDR1 MNHEY and CDR2 SVGAGI. This CDR3 region has 14 residues. V shed 0 bases, J shed 5 bases, and the junction held 1 base outside the gene matches. The CDR3 DNA sequence: TGTGCCAGCAGTTACTCGCTAGCGGGAGACGAGCAGTACTTC. It translates to CASSYSLAGDEQYF.

This chain joins TRBV6-5 and TRBJ1-1, with unresolved D. Germline V gene lookup returns CDR1 MNHEY and CDR2 SVGAGI. The CDR3 consists of 12 residues. V lost 8 bases and J 1 base, leaving 8 bases between the germline ends. The CDR3 DNA reads TGTGCCAGCGGTCGGAGGAACACTGAAGCTTTCTTT. Translation: CASGRRNTEAFF.

The CDR3 reads CASSRQRENTEAFF. The DNA for the CDR3 is TGTGCCAGCTCCCGACAGCGAGAGAACACTGAAGCTTTCTTT. The chain employs TRBV18 and TRBJ1-1, with D possibly matching TRBD1 (5 bases). V was shortened by 6 bases and J by 1 base, with 12 bases between the two germline ends. Looked up from germline, CDR1 is KGHSH and CDR2 is LQKENI. This CDR3 is 14 amino acids long.

The rearrangement links TRBV11-2 to TRBJ2-1, with 7 bases matching TRBD2. After removal of 1 base from V and 10 bases from J, the junction contained 10 bases not matched to a gene. The CDR3 totals 15 residues. The V gene's germline CDR1 is SGHAT and CDR2 FQNNGV. The CDR3 bases are TGTGCCAGCAGCTTAGTAAGGTCTAGCGGTTGGGAGCAGTTCTTC. Translated, it gives CASSLVRSSGWEQFF.

The V and J genes are TRBV9 and TRBJ2-5, with a weak D call TRBD1 (6 bases). TRBJ2-7 matches the DNA end more closely, so the J call is doubtful. The CDR3 has 15 residues. CDR1 is SGDLS and CDR2 is YYNGEE in the germline V gene. As DNA, the CDR3 is TGTGCCAGCAGCGTAGCTGGGACAACAACCTACGAGCAGTACTTC. Amino acids: CASSVAGTTTYEQYF.

This clone was counted between two and nine times. The CDR3 is CASSQGAQMLGNTIYF. The CDR3 bases are TGTGCCAGCAGCCAAGGGGCCCAGATGCTTGGAAACACCATATATTTT. The V and J genes are TRBV4-2 and TRBJ1-3; D not certain. The V gene lost 1 base and the J gene lost 3 bases, with 13 bases spanning the gap. This CDR3 has 16 amino acids. CDR1 LGHNA and CDR2 YNFKEQ come from the germline V gene.